This T cell receptor (beta chain) stems from a study of PD-1 blockade in classical Hodgkin lymphoma. From germline, CDR1 is SEHNR and CDR2 FQNEAQ (reference sequence). V gave up 5 bases and J gave up 0 bases, with 15 bases separating them. The CDR3 has 16 residues. Sequenced by immunoSEQ multiplex PCR; TCRdb stores in-frame clones only, minus some. The table records 20,000 to 25,000 clones, about 94% of them present only once. Note on this clone: Its antigen is as yet unknown.

The time point is: newly diagnosed, previously untreated cHL patient sample. Notes on the study in general: Reports described newly diagnosed patients as having lower baseline TCR diversity than healthy donors.

The specimen sequenced was peripheral blood mononuclear cells (PBMCs). The sequence came from a human donor with classical Hodgkin lymphoma. V and J are TRBV7-9 and TRBJ2-3, with D unresolved. CDR3: CASSAVGTLSTDTQYF. DNA of the CDR3: TGTGCCAGCAGCGCGGTTGGCACCCTTAGCACAGATACGCAGTATTTT.